A selection of T cell receptor beta chains follows, all from one sample in a study of cytomegalovirus exposure and HLA in healthy donors. Sequencing was performed with immunoSEQ multiplex PCR; in TCRdb, only in-frame clones are kept and a portion is missing. Here the sample spans about 43,000 clones, 80% to 95% being singletons. The sequenced sample consisted of PBMCs. These receptors were obtained from a man aged 18-30 years in good health and CMV-seronegative. Both conserved end residues are trimmed from each CDR3. A D gene is named only where the DNA matches it firmly. Part of the rows lack a size; the others show once, few, many or a class for expanded clones.

V gene,J gene,clone size,D gene,CDR3 protein
TRBV6-6,TRBJ2-7,NA,TRBD2,ASTRAGAYEQY
TRBV13,TRBJ1-2,NA,NA,AGSLGQNYGYT
TRBV7-6,TRBJ2-7,NA,TRBD1,ASSNDRGLNHEQY
TRBV2,TRBJ1-4,NA,NA,AFASDEKLF
TRBV7-2,TRBJ2-5,NA,TRBD2,ASSLDFSRGGRETQY
TRBV5-6,TRBJ1-5,NA,TRBD1,ASSLQGARQPQH
TRBV7-9,TRBJ2-3,NA,NA,ASSLVSGAHTDTQY
TRBV2,TRBJ2-6,NA,TRBD1,ASSLYPGQGVAGANVLT
TRBV7-3,TRBJ1-1,once,NA,ASSLGGANTEAF
TRBV28,TRBJ2-7,NA,NA,ASSPTSPYEQY
TRBV29-1,TRBJ2-6,once,NA,SVLRDMPSGANVLT
TRBV6-1,TRBJ2-4,NA,NA,ASGTWAGKNIQY
TRBV2,TRBJ2-7,NA,NA,ASSESLSRGGYEQY
TRBV6-1,TRBJ1-6,NA,TRBD1,ASSGDRESYNSPLH